The sequence of this TCR beta chain was determined in a study of cytotoxic CD8 clonotypes in ibrutinib-treated CLL. The CDR3 extends over 14 amino acids. V gave up 0 bases and J gave up 3 bases, with 9 bases separating them. CDR1 and CDR2 (germline): SGDLS, YYNGEE. Some clones are missing from TCRdb's copy, which holds only in-frame ones; the method was immunoSEQ multiplex PCR. Of 35,000 to 45,000 clones in the sample, roughly 45% were seen once. Many counts were recorded for this clone. V is TRBV9 and J is TRBJ1-1; tentatively, D is TRBD1 (5 bases). This material consisted of PBMCs, taken before ibrutinib treatment. The sequence derives from a human donor with chronic lymphocytic leukemia. CDR3: CASSVGTPYTEAFF. As DNA, the CDR3 is TGTGCCAGCAGCGTAGGGACACCCTACACTGAAGCTTTCTTT.